This T cell receptor beta chain stems from a study of OX40 agonist ivuxolimab in advanced cancers. About the research overall: Patients were dosed intravenously with ivuxolimab at 0.01 to 10 mg/kg every 2 weeks. People in dose escalation had one of these cancers: hepatocellular carcinoma, melanoma, renal cell or head and neck cancer. General study points: Specificity for antigen went undetermined in the expanded peripheral T cells.

Germline V gives CDR1 SGHRS, CDR2 YFSETQ. V was trimmed by 2 bases and J by 4 bases, leaving 12 bases between them. The CDR3 is made up of 15 amino acids. The repertoire was sequenced with immunoSEQ multiplex PCR; TCRdb's copy has only in-frame clones and lacks some. Of some 66,000 clones in the sample, 87% were seen once. Concerning this clone itself: Its antigen remains unknown.

At baseline, cycle 4 day 1, and cycle 7 day 1, blood was sampled. The clonotype was recovered from an adult with an advanced solid tumor such as melanoma, head and neck, liver or kidney cancer. The V call is TRBV5-1, the J call TRBJ1-4; D is unresolved. The sample consisted of CD4+ or CD8+ T cells sorted from blood, taken in a trial of the OX40 agonist ivuxolimab. The CDR3 DNA is TGCGCCAGCAGCTTATCTCCCGACCGTAATGAAAAACTGTTTTTT. It yields the protein CASSLSPDRNEKLFF. Full variable domain (remainder filled in from reference TRBV5-1 and TRBJ1-4): KAGVTQTPRYLIKTRGQQVTLSCSPISGHRSVSWYQQTPGQGLQFLFEYFSETQRNKGNFPGRFSGRQFSNSRSEMNVSTLELGDSALYLCASSLSPDRNEKLFFGSGTQLSVL.